This T cell receptor (beta chain) is from a study of cytomegalovirus exposure and HLA in healthy donors. Generated by immunoSEQ multiplex PCR, the TCRdb table keeps only in-frame clones and is missing some. Seen here are fewer than 350,000 clones, 88% observed once, and the top ten hold over 0.85%. Germline CDR1 MNHEY, CDR2 SVGAGI. With 2 bases removed from V and 10 bases from J, the gap between germline ends came to 12 bases. CDR3 size: 13 residues. What was sequenced was PBMCs. This sequence was found in a woman aged 18-30 years in good health and CMV-seronegative. The rearrangement joins TRBV6-5 to TRBJ1-5; D remains ambiguous. CDR3 in DNA: TGTGCCAGCAGTTACAACAGCGAGGGCCCCCAGCATTTT. Translation: CASSYNSEGPQHF.